This T cell receptor beta chain was sequenced for a study of CD8 T cells in cerebrospinal fluid in Alzheimer's disease (dated by TCRdb to about 2020). Study-level background: The study assessed CSF T cell clonal expansion with two single-cell approaches: plate-based nested PCR sequencing and droplet-based sequencing. This study tested whether clonally expanded T cells could be found in cerebrospinal fluid from healthy elderly individuals and from patients with neurodegenerative disease. In the droplet-based CSF analysis comparing patients with controls, there were 10 or so healthy controls (around 11,000 cells) and 10 or so patients with MCI or Alzheimer's disease (roughly 9,600 cells). A total of 20 to 30 samples were covered by the CSF gene-expression analysis, which included Parkinson's disease patients.

No count is recorded, but by frequency this clonotype is medium-sized (0.01 to 0.1%). Its antigen target is currently unknown. Acute infectious disease was absent in all participants, and all participants were in good physical condition. Biomarkers including neurofilament, amyloid-beta and tau were used to confirm neurodegeneration in the patients. A live/dead marker was used to sort live CSF cells for droplet-based sequencing. To pellet immune cells, CSF obtained by lumbar puncture was centrifuged at 300g. CSF samples were inspected for red blood cells, and any blood-contaminated sample was excluded. CSF cells were cryopreserved by placing the cells in freezing medium, freezing the cells overnight at -80 degrees C, and then storing the cells in liquid nitrogen. Before analysis, CSF samples were stored for less than seven months. Overall study outcomes, separate from this receptor: The EBV-specific clones were neither the most highly expanded clones nor enriched among patients. The authors warned that finding EBV-specific TCRs in CSF does not prove a causal connection between EBV and Alzheimer's disease. A higher percentage of TCRs was made up by the largest CSF clone in patients with MCI or Alzheimer's disease than in controls. Only samples with detectable clones went into the overall clonality comparison: roughly 11 healthy, 5 MCI, 5 AD, and 6 PD. When the data were pooled, 4 of 6 Alzheimer's patients but only 1 of 10 healthy subjects had a highly expanded clone, defined as one making up at least 3% of TCRs.

Receptors were amplified or captured by 10x single-cell sequencing. CSF cells were profiled with 10X Genomics single-cell V(D)J and 5' gene-expression libraries. An Illumina NextSeq550 was used to sequence the CSF single-cell TCR libraries. Concerning the study's data processing: V(D)J reads were aligned to the vdj-GRCh38 alts ensemble 2.0.0 reference and were analysed with the Cell Ranger vdj pipeline. Cell barcodes sharing the same set of productive CDR3 nucleotide sequences were defined as clonotypes. Clonotype information was added to Seurat v3.0 gene-expression metadata to link clonality with transcriptional profiles. Exclusion was applied to CSF cells with more than 1,800 genes, more than 7,500 UMIs or more than 10% mitochondrial reads. To identify TCRs with known antigen specificity, CDR3-beta sequences were compared against VDJdb. Clone sharing was examined by network analysis using the R package qgraph, in which only TCRs with complete alpha and beta chains were included. Reprocessed by TCRdb, the reads give a single entry per CDR3 protein sequence, without DNA. These V and J calls originate from TCRdb's pipeline instead of the authors' own analysis. In this sample's table one finds about a thousand distinct CDR3 sequences. The top ten constitute 10% to 13% of the sample.

CDR1 and CDR2 are drawn from the germline V gene: SNHLY, FYNNEI. Its CDR3 holds 13 amino acids, cysteine through phenylalanine. No DNA sequence is on record. The chain was built from TRBV2 and TRBJ1-2. Sequencing was done on a sample of cerebrospinal fluid. The receptor was isolated from a human donor with mild cognitive impairment. The CDR3 protein: CASSDGLGGGYTF.